This is a list of T cell receptor beta chains from one sample in a study of PD-1 blockade in mismatch repair-deficient tumors. Data came from immunoSEQ multiplex PCR; TCRdb stores just in-frame clones and leaves some out. The repertoire includes about 84,000 clones, about 84% of them detected once, and just over 2.5% sits in the top ten. The sample consisted of peripheral blood, taken 12 weeks after starting pembrolizumab. Receptor source: an adult with mismatch repair-deficient cancer. CDR3s include the opening cysteine and the closing phenylalanine or tryptophan. Fields, in order: D gene, J gene, clone size, V gene, CDR3 protein, CDR3 DNA. The D gene is left open where the match is weak. Size values are once, few and many counts, or a class for expanded clones, and some rows have none.

d_call: -
j_call: TRBJ1-4
clone_size: -
v_call: TRBV7-9
cdr3_aa: CASSYPRGATNEKLFF
cdr3_nt: TGTGCCAGCAGCTACCCCCGGGGGGCAACTAATGAAAAACTGTTTTTT

d_call: -
j_call: TRBJ2-7
clone_size: -
v_call: TRBV5-1
cdr3_aa: CASSLGMAVYEQYF
cdr3_nt: TGCGCCAGCAGCCTGGGGATGGCGGTCTACGAGCAGTACTTC

d_call: -
j_call: TRBJ2-1
clone_size: medium-sized
v_call: TRBV9
cdr3_aa: CASSAHGGYNEQFF
cdr3_nt: TGTGCCAGCAGCGCTCACGGAGGGTACAATGAGCAGTTCTTC

d_call: TRBD1
j_call: TRBJ2-2
clone_size: few
v_call: TRBV7-9
cdr3_aa: CASSLTGVTGELFF
cdr3_nt: TGTGCCAGCAGCTTGACAGGGGTCACCGGGGAGCTGTTTTTT

d_call: -
j_call: TRBJ1-2
clone_size: -
v_call: TRBV6-6
cdr3_aa: CASSYSMGDGYTF
cdr3_nt: TGTGCCAGCAGTTACTCGATGGGGGATGGCTACACCTTC

d_call: TRBD2
j_call: TRBJ2-1
clone_size: -
v_call: TRBV7-2
cdr3_aa: CASSSGLADGNEQFF
cdr3_nt: TGTGCCAGCAGCTCCGGACTAGCGGATGGGAATGAGCAGTTCTTC

d_call: -
j_call: TRBJ1-1
clone_size: -
v_call: TRBV14
cdr3_aa: CASSQFRNTEAFF
cdr3_nt: TGTGCCAGCAGCCAATTCAGGAACACTGAAGCTTTCTTT

d_call: -
j_call: TRBJ1-1
clone_size: -
v_call: TRBV6-5
cdr3_aa: CASSYARGTEAFF
cdr3_nt: TGTGCCAGCAGTTACGCCAGGGGAACTGAAGCTTTCTTT

d_call: TRBD2
j_call: TRBJ2-5
clone_size: -
v_call: TRBV5-1
cdr3_aa: CASSGTSGQETQYF
cdr3_nt: TGCGCCAGCAGCGGAACTAGCGGCCAAGAGACCCAGTACTTC

d_call: TRBD2
j_call: TRBJ2-3
clone_size: -
v_call: TRBV11-1
cdr3_aa: CASSLGLAGGHTDTQYF
cdr3_nt: TGTGCCAGCAGCTTAGGTCTAGCGGGAGGACACACAGATACGCAGTATTTT

d_call: -
j_call: TRBJ1-1
clone_size: -
v_call: TRBV6-1
cdr3_aa: CASSTGRMNTEAFF
cdr3_nt: TGTGCCAGCAGCACGGGCAGGATGAACACTGAAGCTTTCTTT

d_call: -
j_call: TRBJ1-2
clone_size: once
v_call: TRBV11-2
cdr3_aa: CASSSPGVSYGYTF
cdr3_nt: TGTGCCAGCAGCTCCCCCGGAGTAAGCTATGGCTACACCTTC

d_call: -
j_call: TRBJ1-1
clone_size: -
v_call: TRBV7-2
cdr3_aa: CASSLIYTEAFF
cdr3_nt: TGTGCCAGCAGCTTAATCTACACTGAAGCTTTCTTT

d_call: -
j_call: TRBJ1-1
clone_size: -
v_call: TRBV5-4
cdr3_aa: CASSLRGGNTEAFF
cdr3_nt: TGTGCCAGCAGCTTGCGGGGGGGTAACACTGAAGCTTTCTTT

d_call: TRBD2
j_call: TRBJ2-7
clone_size: -
v_call: TRBV27
cdr3_aa: CASSLQGPPSGSSYEQYF
cdr3_nt: TGTGCCAGCAGTTTACAGGGCCCCCCTAGCGGGAGCTCCTACGAGCAGTACTTC

d_call: -
j_call: TRBJ2-7
clone_size: -
v_call: TRBV27
cdr3_aa: CASSPGGSYEQYF
cdr3_nt: TGTGCCAGCAGTCCCGGGGGCTCCTACGAGCAGTACTTC

d_call: TRBD2
j_call: TRBJ2-3
clone_size: -
v_call: TRBV2
cdr3_aa: CASSEELAELTDTQYF
cdr3_nt: TGTGCCAGCAGTGAAGAACTAGCGGAGCTCACAGATACGCAGTATTTT

d_call: -
j_call: TRBJ1-5
clone_size: once
v_call: TRBV28
cdr3_aa: CASSSGFNQPQHF
cdr3_nt: TGTGCCAGCAGTTCTGGATTTAATCAGCCCCAGCATTTT

d_call: -
j_call: TRBJ1-1
clone_size: -
v_call: TRBV12-5
cdr3_aa: CASGLEGGRIEAFF
cdr3_nt: TGTGCTAGTGGTTTAGAGGGAGGAAGGATTGAAGCTTTCTTT

d_call: -
j_call: TRBJ1-5
clone_size: -
v_call: TRBV6-1
cdr3_aa: CASRIRWSNQPQHF
cdr3_nt: TGTGCCAGCAGGATCAGGTGGAGCAATCAGCCCCAGCATTTT

d_call: -
j_call: TRBJ2-1
clone_size: -
v_call: TRBV29-1
cdr3_aa: CSVGTSNEQFF
cdr3_nt: TGCAGCGTCGGGACTTCGAATGAGCAGTTCTTC

d_call: TRBD1
j_call: TRBJ2-7
clone_size: once
v_call: TRBV6-1
cdr3_aa: CASSDWTGGSEQYF
cdr3_nt: TGTGCCAGCAGTGACTGGACAGGGGGCTCCGAGCAGTACTTC

d_call: -
j_call: TRBJ2-1
clone_size: -
v_call: TRBV5-1
cdr3_aa: CASSLDVSTGEQFF
cdr3_nt: TGCGCCAGCAGCTTGGATGTTAGCACGGGTGAGCAGTTCTTC

d_call: -
j_call: TRBJ1-3
clone_size: -
v_call: TRBV28
cdr3_aa: CASSPARVENTIYF
cdr3_nt: TGTGCCAGCAGTCCCGCCAGGGTTGAAAACACCATATATTTT

d_call: TRBD2
j_call: TRBJ2-2
clone_size: -
v_call: TRBV4-1
cdr3_aa: CASSQDLGLAGSTGELFF
cdr3_nt: TGCGCCAGCAGCCAAGATCTTGGACTAGCGGGCTCCACCGGGGAGCTGTTTTTT

d_call: -
j_call: TRBJ2-3
clone_size: -
v_call: TRBV7-9
cdr3_aa: CASSFVRRGPTDTQYF
cdr3_nt: TGTGCCAGCAGCTTTGTTCGTCGGGGCCCCACAGATACGCAGTATTTT

d_call: -
j_call: TRBJ2-1
clone_size: -
v_call: TRBV5-1
cdr3_aa: CASIGTTYNEQFF
cdr3_nt: TGCGCCAGCATAGGTACAACCTACAATGAGCAGTTCTTC

d_call: TRBD2
j_call: TRBJ2-7
clone_size: -
v_call: TRBV7-8
cdr3_aa: CASSFPSGRPHEQYF
cdr3_nt: TGTGCCAGCAGCTTCCCTAGCGGGAGACCCCACGAGCAGTACTTC

d_call: TRBD1
j_call: TRBJ2-1
clone_size: -
v_call: TRBV29-1
cdr3_aa: CSVKFRDRVLNEQFF
cdr3_nt: TGCAGCGTTAAGTTCCGGGACAGGGTTTTAAATGAGCAGTTCTTC

d_call: -
j_call: TRBJ1-4
clone_size: once
v_call: TRBV6-1
cdr3_aa: CASSARTVIMEKLFF
cdr3_nt: TGTGCCAGCAGTGCCCGGACAGTAATAATGGAAAAACTGTTTTTT